This TCR beta chain was identified in a study of blood T cell repertoires in COVID-19. Overall study: Specimens from acute and convalescent COVID-19 originated in the United States, Italy and Spain. T cells, B-cell-depleted T cells, or PBMCs provided the cDNA or gDNA that served as material.

In the original workflow: Nucleated cell number was recorded as an estimate derived from reference gene primer amplification. The protocol was immunoSEQ multiplex PCR, while the TCRdb copy is restricted to in-frame clones and leaves out a portion. V, J and clone size reflect that table, while D and trimming were determined from the DNA. The table has about 150,000 clones, around nine tenths seen once; the top ten hold about 9.4%. V shed 3 bases, J shed 1 base, and the junction held 6 bases outside the gene matches. The CDR3 is 17 amino acids. Germline V gene sequence: CDR1 KGHDR, CDR2 SFDVKD. The source of this sequence is a woman between 50 and 59 years old with active or convalescent COVID-19. The rearrangement uses TRBV24-1 and TRBJ2-5, with 11 positions matching TRBD2. The specimen was peripheral blood. This CDR3 is CATSDNGLAGRQETQYF. DNA for the CDR3: TGTGCCACCAGTGATAACGGACTAGCGGGCCGCCAAGAGACCCAGTACTTC.